This T cell receptor (beta chain) was captured in a study of OX40 agonist ivuxolimab in advanced cancers. This clone appeared a single time. Sequencing used immunoSEQ multiplex PCR; TCRdb keeps in-frame clones, though not all of them. In the table there are fewer than 100,000 clones, approximately 88% of which are singletons. J was trimmed by 3 bases and V by 5 bases; bases with no gene match: 9. Looked up from germline, CDR1 is MGHRA and CDR2 is YSYEKL. The CDR3 runs to 16 residues. The receptor's source is an adult with an advanced solid tumor such as melanoma, head and neck, liver or kidney cancer. Specimen: CD4+ or CD8+ T cells sorted from blood, collected in a trial of the OX40 agonist ivuxolimab. This rearrangement joins TRBV4-1 to TRBJ2-2, with TRBD2 matching 7 bases. CDR3 DNA: TGCGCCAGCAGCAAAGTGGGCGGGAGATACACCGGGGAGCTGTTTTTT. This sequence encodes CASSKVGGRYTGELFF.